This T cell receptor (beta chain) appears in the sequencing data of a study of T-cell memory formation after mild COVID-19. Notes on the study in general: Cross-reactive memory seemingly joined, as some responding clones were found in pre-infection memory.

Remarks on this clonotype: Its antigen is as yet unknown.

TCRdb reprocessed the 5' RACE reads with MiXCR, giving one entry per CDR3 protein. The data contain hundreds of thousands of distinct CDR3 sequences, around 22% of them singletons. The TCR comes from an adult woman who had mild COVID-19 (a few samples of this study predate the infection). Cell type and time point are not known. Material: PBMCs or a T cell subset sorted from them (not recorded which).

The CDR3 region is CASSQDVGENTEAFF. The CDR3 nucleotides are TGTGCCAGCAGCCAGGATGTCGGGGAGAACACTGAAGCTTTCTTT. The chain links TRBV5-6 to TRBJ1-1; the D is unclear. This CDR3 region has 15 residues. Trimming shortened V by 4 bases and J by 1 base, and 14 bases separated the two germline ends. Germline loops: CDR1 SGHDT, CDR2 YYEEEE.